Below are 16 T cell receptor beta chains sequenced from a single sample in a study of cytomegalovirus exposure and HLA in healthy donors. Primers: 60 Vbeta forward and 13 Jbeta reverse. The repertoire was sequenced with immunoSEQ multiplex PCR; TCRdb's copy has only in-frame clones and lacks some. The sample lists under 200,000 clones, approximately 79% occurring once. The source material was PBMCs. These receptors came from a man in his forties in good health and CMV-seropositive.

A single count supports this clone. The gene calls are TRBV7-2 and TRBJ1-3, with 7 bases matching TRBD1. The CDR3 runs 15 residues. Trimming cost V 7 bases and J 1 base; bases outside gene matches: 7. Germline CDR1 is SGHTA and CDR2 is FQGNSA. The CDR3 DNA is TGTGCCAGCACCCTTCTGACAGGGTCTGGAAACACCATATATTTT. Translating it yields CASTLLTGSGNTIYF.

V usage is TRBV19 and J usage is TRBJ1-5; 11 positions match TRBD1. Germline V gene sequence: CDR1 LNHDA, CDR2 SQIVND (reference sequence). Unmatched junction bases numbered 4, after V lost 4 bases and J lost 5 bases. The CDR3 is 15 amino acids. Here the CDR3 reads CASSKDRGRYQPQHF. The CDR3 bases are TGTGCCAGTAGTAAGGACAGGGGGCGTTATCAGCCCCAGCATTTT.

The chain couples TRBV5-1 to TRBJ2-7; 8 nucleotides agree with TRBD1. Germline V lookup: CDR1 SGHRS, CDR2 YFSETQ. The CDR3 runs 14 residues. With 2 bases clipped from V and 6 bases from J, the junction kept 7 bases outside the gene matches. CDR3 coding DNA: TGCGCCAGCAGCTTACGACAGGGGCTCGGCGAGCAGTACTTC. This encodes CASSLRQGLGEQYF.

This sequence joins TRBV7-2 and TRBJ2-2; D perhaps matches TRBD2 (6 bases). The CDR3 runs 17 residues. From germline, CDR1 is SGHTA and CDR2 FQGNSA. V was clipped by 0 bases and J by 2 bases, with 13 bases between them. DNA for the CDR3: TGTGCCAGCAGCTTAGCCGTAAGGGACTCCAACACCGGGGAGCTGTTTTTT. It codes for CASSLAVRDSNTGELFF.

The chain links TRBV7-9 to TRBJ1-4; TRBD1 matches 7 bases. The trim removed 0 bases at V and 8 bases at J, leaving 9 bases unmatched. Germline-derived CDR1 and CDR2 are SEHNR and FQNEAQ (reference sequence). This CDR3 is built from 16 residues. CDR3 in DNA: TGTGCCAGCAGCTTAGCTGTAGGGACAGTTGACGAAAAACTGTTTTTT. Protein: CASSLAVGTVDEKLFF.

The chain joins TRBV5-1 to TRBJ1-1; D unclear. This CDR3 has 13 amino acids. Germline-derived CDR1 and CDR2 are SGHRS and YFSETQ. Trimming removed 4 bases from V and 0 bases from J, with 7 bases in between. In DNA form, the CDR3 reads TGCGCCAGCAGCGAGGGAGTGAACACTGAAGCTTTCTTT. As protein: CASSEGVNTEAFF.

This clone occurred a few times. V usage is TRBV28 and J usage is TRBJ2-3; 9 bases agree with TRBD1. Germline assignment: CDR1 MDHEN and CDR2 SYDVKM. This CDR3 is 16 amino acids long. V was clipped by 2 bases and J by 1 base; unmatched bases: 4. The CDR3 DNA follows: TGTGCCAGCAGTTTACAGGGACAGGGTGGCACAGATACGCAGTATTTT. Its protein product is CASSLQGQGGTDTQYF.

The chain links TRBV10-3 to TRBJ1-1; 10 positions agree with TRBD1. Losses at the gene ends were 2 bases for V and 3 bases for J; bases not matched to a gene: 3. The length of the CDR3 is 15 residues. Germline V gene sequence: CDR1 ENHRY, CDR2 SYGVKD. CDR3 in amino acids: CAISEIGQGDTEAFF. The CDR3 DNA is TGTGCCATCAGTGAGATTGGACAGGGGGACACTGAAGCTTTCTTT.

The chain carries TRBV29-1 and TRBJ1-5, with TRBD1 as a possible D gene (5 bases). Trimming shortened V by 4 bases and J by 5 bases, and 9 bases separated the two germline ends. The CDR3 is 12 amino acids. Per germline, CDR1 SQVTM and CDR2 ANQGSEA. DNA for the CDR3: TGCAGCGTTGGGGGCCCCTATCAGCCCCAGCATTTT. The encoded protein is CSVGGPYQPQHF.

Only one count was recorded for this clone. V gene TRBV28 combines with J gene TRBJ1-5, with 8 bases that match TRBD1. V lost 3 bases and J lost 1; bases outside the gene matches: 5. The germline V gene encodes CDR1 MDHEN and CDR2 SYDVKM. CDR3 length equals 16 residues. The CDR3, as DNA: TGTGCCAGCAGTTTCGCACGACAGGGGAGCAATCAGCCCCAGCATTTT. Its translation: CASSFARQGSNQPQHF.

This clone was seen more than once but under ten times. The rearrangement links TRBV5-1 to TRBJ2-7, with TRBD2 matching 8 bases. Germline CDR1 reads SGHRS; CDR2 reads YFSETQ. V dropped 4 bases and J dropped 2; count of bases not matched to a gene: 5. This CDR3 is 14 amino acids long. CDR3 loop: CASSVTSAAYEQYF. The CDR3 DNA is TGCGCCAGCAGCGTGACTAGCGCAGCCTACGAGCAGTACTTC.

The chain is built from TRBV28 and TRBJ2-7; tentative D call: TRBD2 (6 bases). V lost 3 bases and J lost 5, with 17 bases in between. Germline assignment: CDR1 MDHEN and CDR2 SYDVKM. The CDR3 runs 15 residues. This CDR3 is CASSFIEAGRDEQYF. The DNA for the CDR3 is TGTGCCAGCAGTTTCATTGAGGCGGGACGGGACGAGCAGTACTTC.

The CDR3 here is CASSKGWTDLMVNQPQHF. The CDR3 bases are TGTGCCAGCAGCAAGGGGTGGACAGATTTGATGGTGAATCAGCCCCAGCATTTT. The chain employs TRBV5-6 and TRBJ1-5, with D maybe TRBD1 (6 bases). The CDR3 loop spans 18 amino acids. Per the germline V gene, CDR1 is SGHDT and CDR2 is YYEEEE. V lost 4 bases and J lost 4, with 24 bases in between.

The rearrangement links TRBV7-3 to TRBJ2-3, with 7 bases lining up with TRBD2. The germline V gene encodes CDR1 SGHTA and CDR2 FQGTGA. The length of the CDR3 is 14 residues. The V and J ends lost 4 bases and 4 bases, in that order; junction bases with no gene match: 5. This CDR3 is CASSSGTIADTQYF. CDR3 coding DNA: TGTGCCAGCAGCTCCGGGACTATAGCAGATACGCAGTATTTT.

The chain is built from TRBV28 and TRBJ2-7, with TRBD2 as a possible D gene (6 bases). The V end lost 3 bases, the J end lost 2 bases, and 14 bases lay between the germline ends. Germline loops: CDR1 MDHEN, CDR2 SYDVKM. The CDR3 is 15 residues long. CDR3 sequence reads: CASSFPAGPTYEQYF. The CDR3 coding sequence is TGTGCCAGCAGTTTCCCGGCGGGGCCGACCTACGAGCAGTACTTC.

The chain couples TRBV5-4 to TRBJ2-4; D ambiguous. The CDR3 extends over 16 amino acids. The germline V and J ends were trimmed by 0 bases and 0 bases, with 10 bases remaining between them. The germline V gene encodes CDR1 SGHNT and CDR2 YYREEE (reference sequence). The DNA of the CDR3 is TGTGCCAGCAGCTTGGGGGCCCAAGTAGCCAAAAACATTCAGTACTTC. It yields the protein CASSLGAQVAKNIQYF.